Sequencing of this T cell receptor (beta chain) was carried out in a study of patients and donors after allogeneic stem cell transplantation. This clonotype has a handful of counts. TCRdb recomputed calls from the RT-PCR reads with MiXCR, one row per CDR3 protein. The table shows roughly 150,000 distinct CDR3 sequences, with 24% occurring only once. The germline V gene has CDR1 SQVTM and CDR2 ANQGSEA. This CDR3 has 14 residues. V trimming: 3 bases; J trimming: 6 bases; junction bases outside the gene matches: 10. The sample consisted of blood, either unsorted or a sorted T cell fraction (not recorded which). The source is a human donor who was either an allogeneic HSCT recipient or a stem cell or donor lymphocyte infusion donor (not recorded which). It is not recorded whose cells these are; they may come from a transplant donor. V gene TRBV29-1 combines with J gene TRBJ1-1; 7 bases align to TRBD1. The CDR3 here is CSVEGMRGGAEAFF. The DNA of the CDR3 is TGCAGCGTTGAGGGTATGCGAGGGGGCGCTGAAGCTTTCTTT.